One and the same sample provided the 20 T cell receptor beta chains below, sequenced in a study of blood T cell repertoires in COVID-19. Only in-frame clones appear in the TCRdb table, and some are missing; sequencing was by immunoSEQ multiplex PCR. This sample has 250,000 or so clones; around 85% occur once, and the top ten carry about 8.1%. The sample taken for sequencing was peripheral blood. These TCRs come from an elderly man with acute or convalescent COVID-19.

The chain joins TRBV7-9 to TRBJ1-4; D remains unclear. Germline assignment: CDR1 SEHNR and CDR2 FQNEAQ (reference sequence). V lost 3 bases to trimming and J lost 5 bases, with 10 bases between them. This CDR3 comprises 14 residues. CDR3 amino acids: CASSFLGPNEKLFF. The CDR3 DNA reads TGTGCCAGCAGCTTTTTGGGCCCCAATGAAAAACTGTTTTTT.

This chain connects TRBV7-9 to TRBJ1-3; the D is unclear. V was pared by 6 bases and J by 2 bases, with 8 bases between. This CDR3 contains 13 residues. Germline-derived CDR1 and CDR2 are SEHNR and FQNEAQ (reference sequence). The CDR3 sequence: CASSSGPGNTIYF. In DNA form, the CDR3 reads TGTGCCAGCAGTTCGGGTCCTGGAAACACCATATATTTT.

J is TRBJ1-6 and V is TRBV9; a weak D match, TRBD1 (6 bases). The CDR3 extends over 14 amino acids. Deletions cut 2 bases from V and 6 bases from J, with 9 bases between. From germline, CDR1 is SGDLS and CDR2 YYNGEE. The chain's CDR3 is CASSVGATNSPLHF. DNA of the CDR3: TGTGCCAGCAGCGTGGGGGCGACTAATTCACCCCTCCACTTT.

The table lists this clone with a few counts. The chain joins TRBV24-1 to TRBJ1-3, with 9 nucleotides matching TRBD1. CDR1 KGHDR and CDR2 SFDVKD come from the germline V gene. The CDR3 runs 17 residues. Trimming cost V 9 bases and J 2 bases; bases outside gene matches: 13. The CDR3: CATPDSGQGGTGNTIYF. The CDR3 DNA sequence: TGTGCCACCCCGGACTCGGGACAGGGAGGAACTGGAAACACCATATATTTT.

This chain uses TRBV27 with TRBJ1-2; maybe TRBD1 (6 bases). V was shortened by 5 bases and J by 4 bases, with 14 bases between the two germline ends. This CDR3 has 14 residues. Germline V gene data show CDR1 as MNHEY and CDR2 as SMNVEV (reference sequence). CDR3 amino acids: CASSQGTVPYGYTF. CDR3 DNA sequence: TGTGCCAGCAGTCAGGGGACGGTCCCCTATGGCTACACCTTC.

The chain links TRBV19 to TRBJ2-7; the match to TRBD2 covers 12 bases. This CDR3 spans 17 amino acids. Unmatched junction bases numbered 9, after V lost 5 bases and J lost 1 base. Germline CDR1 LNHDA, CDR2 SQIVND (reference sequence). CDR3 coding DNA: TGTGCCAGTAGTCCCCTCCTCCTAGCGGGAGGGTCCTACGAGCAGTACTTC. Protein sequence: CASSPLLLAGGSYEQYF.

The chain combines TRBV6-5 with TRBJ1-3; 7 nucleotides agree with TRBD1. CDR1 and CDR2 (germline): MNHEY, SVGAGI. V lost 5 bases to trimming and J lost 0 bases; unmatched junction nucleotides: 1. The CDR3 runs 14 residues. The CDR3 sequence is CASSRQGSGNTIYF. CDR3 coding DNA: TGTGCCAGCAGTAGACAGGGCTCTGGAAACACCATATATTTT.

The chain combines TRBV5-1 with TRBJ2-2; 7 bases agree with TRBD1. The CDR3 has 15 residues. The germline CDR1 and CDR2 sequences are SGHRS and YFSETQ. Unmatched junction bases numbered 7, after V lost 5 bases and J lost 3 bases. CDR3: CASRPGTADTGELFF. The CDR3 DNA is TGCGCCAGCAGACCCGGGACAGCGGACACCGGGGAGCTGTTTTTT.

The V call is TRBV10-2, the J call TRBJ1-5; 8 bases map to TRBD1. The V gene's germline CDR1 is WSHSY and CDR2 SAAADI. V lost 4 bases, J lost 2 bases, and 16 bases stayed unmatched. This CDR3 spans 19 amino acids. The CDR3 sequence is CASSVSARGTGTGNQPQHF. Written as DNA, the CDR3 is TGCGCCAGCAGTGTTTCCGCGCGCGGGACAGGAACTGGCAATCAGCCCCAGCATTTT.

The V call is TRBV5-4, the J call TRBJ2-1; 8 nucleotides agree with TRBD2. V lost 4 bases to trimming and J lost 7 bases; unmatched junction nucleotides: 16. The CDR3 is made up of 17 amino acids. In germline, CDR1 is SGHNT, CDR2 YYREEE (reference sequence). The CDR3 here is CASSPGGAAGEVNEQFF. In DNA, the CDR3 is TGTGCCAGCAGCCCGGGAGGTGCAGCGGGAGAGGTGAATGAGCAGTTCTTC.

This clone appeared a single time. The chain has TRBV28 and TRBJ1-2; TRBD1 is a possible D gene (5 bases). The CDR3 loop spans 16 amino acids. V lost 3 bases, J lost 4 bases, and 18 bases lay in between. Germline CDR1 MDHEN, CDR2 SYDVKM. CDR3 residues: CASSFRGAIRSYGYTF. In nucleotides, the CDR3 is TGTGCCAGCAGTTTTAGGGGCGCGATTCGATCCTATGGCTACACCTTC.

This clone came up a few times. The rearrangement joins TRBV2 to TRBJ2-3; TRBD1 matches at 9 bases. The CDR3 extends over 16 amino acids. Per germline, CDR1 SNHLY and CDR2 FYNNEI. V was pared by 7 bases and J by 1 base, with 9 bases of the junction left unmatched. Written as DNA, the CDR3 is TGTGCCAGCAAGAACAGGGGGCTGCTAGGCACAGATACGCAGTATTTT. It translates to CASKNRGLLGTDTQYF.

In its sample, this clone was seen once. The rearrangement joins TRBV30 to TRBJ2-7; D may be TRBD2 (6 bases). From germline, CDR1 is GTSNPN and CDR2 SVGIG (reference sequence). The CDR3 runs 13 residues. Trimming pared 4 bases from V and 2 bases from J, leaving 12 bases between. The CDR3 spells CAWIGGNTYEQYF. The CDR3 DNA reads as TGTGCCTGGATAGGCGGGAACACCTACGAGCAGTACTTC.

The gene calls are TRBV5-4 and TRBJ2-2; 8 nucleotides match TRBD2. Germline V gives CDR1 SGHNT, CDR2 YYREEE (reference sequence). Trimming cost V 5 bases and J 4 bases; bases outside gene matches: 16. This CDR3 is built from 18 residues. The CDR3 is CASSPQAGVAGTTGELFF. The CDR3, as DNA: TGTGCCAGCAGTCCCCAGGCAGGGGTAGCGGGGACCACCGGGGAGCTGTTTTTT.

CDR3 sequence reads: CASATGAGSGNTIYF. The DNA for the CDR3 is TGTGCCAGTGCTACAGGGGCCGGCTCTGGAAACACCATATATTTT. The chain carries TRBV28 and TRBJ1-3; 7 nucleotides agree with TRBD1. The germline CDR1 and CDR2 sequences are MDHEN and SYDVKM. J lost 0 bases, V lost 9 bases, and 8 bases had no gene match. This CDR3 spans 15 amino acids.

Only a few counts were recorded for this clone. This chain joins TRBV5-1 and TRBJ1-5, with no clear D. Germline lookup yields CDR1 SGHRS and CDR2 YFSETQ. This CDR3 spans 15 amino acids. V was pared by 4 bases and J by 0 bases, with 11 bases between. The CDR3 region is CASSEGAYSNQPQHF. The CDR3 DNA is TGCGCCAGCAGCGAGGGCGCCTATAGCAATCAGCCCCAGCATTTT.

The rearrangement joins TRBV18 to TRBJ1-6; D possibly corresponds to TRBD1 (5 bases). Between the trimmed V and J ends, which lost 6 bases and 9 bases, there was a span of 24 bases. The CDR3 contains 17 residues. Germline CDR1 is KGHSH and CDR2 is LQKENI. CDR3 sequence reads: CASSAQTGNSGGSPLHF. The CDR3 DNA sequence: TGTGCCAGCTCCGCCCAAACCGGCAACTCCGGGGGTTCACCCCTCCACTTT.

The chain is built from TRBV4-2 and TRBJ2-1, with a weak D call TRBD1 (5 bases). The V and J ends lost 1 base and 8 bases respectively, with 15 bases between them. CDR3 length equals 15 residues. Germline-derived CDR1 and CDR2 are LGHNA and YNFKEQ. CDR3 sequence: CASSQAGLDMDEQFF. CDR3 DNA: TGTGCCAGCAGCCAAGCCGGCCTGGACATGGATGAGCAGTTCTTC.

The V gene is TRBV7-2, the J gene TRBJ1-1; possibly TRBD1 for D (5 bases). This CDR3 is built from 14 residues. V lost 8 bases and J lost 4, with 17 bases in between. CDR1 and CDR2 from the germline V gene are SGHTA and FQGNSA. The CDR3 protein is CASSAGPTATEAFF. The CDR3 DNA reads TGTGCCAGCTCGGCGGGACCGACGGCCACTGAAGCTTTCTTT.

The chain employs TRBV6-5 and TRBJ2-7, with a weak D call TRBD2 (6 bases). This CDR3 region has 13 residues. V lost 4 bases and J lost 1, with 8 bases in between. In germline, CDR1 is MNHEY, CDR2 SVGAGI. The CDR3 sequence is CASSWEASYEQYF. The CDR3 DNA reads TGTGCCAGCAGTTGGGAGGCGTCCTACGAGCAGTACTTC.